The present TCR beta chain was sequenced within a study of PD-L1 blockade in urothelial cancer. Study background: Starting at some point between 2013 and 2014, patients were given atezolizumab (1,200 mg intravenously every 3 weeks).

Time point reported: pretreatment peripheral blood. Locally advanced or metastatic urothelial carcinoma affected all patients. Between 1 and 8 samples, pretreatment and on-treatment, were given by each patient. As to this clone: Its matching antigen is unknown.

Trimming took 5 bases from V and 0 from J, leaving 8 bases between them. Germline loops: CDR1 MNHEY, CDR2 SVGAGI. The CDR3 extends over 14 amino acids. Study outcomes and limitations: Durable-benefit patients expanded tumor-associated blood clones more at 3 weeks.

The assay was immunoSEQ multiplex PCR, and TCRdb's table has in-frame clones only and misses some. Of 130,000 or so clones detected, roughly 80% appear once; the ten largest clones hold about 2.9%. The sequencing here drew on PBMCs, taken around atezolizumab (anti-PD-L1) treatment. The V gene is TRBV6-5, the J gene TRBJ2-1, with D perhaps TRBD2 (6 bases). This receptor was identified in a man aged 50-60 years with urothelial cancer. The CDR3 sequence is CASSRLGSYNEQFF. CDR3 bases: TGTGCCAGCAGTCGACTAGGCTCCTACAATGAGCAGTTCTTC.